These 31 T cell receptor beta chains originate from one sample sequenced in a study of brain T cells in children with intractable seizures. Time point here: blood from clinic visit 5 months post-surgery; TSC patient then seizure free. Assay: immunoSEQ multiplex PCR; the TCRdb copy retains only in-frame clones and omits some. The sample shows 340,000 or so clones, approximately 93% of them seen only once. The sample was peripheral blood, taken about 5 months after surgery. These receptors were obtained from a boy less than two years old with tuberous sclerosis and intractable seizures.

The rearrangement links TRBV5-1 to TRBJ2-2; D uncertain. The CDR3 totals 15 residues. V was shortened by 1 base and J by 0 bases, with 7 bases between the two germline ends. Germline V gene lookup returns CDR1 SGHRS and CDR2 YFSETQ. The CDR3 reads CASSLTSANTGELFF. The CDR3 DNA is TGCGCCAGCAGCTTGACAAGCGCGAACACCGGGGAGCTGTTTTTT.

The chain has TRBV30 and TRBJ1-2; possibly TRBD1 for D (6 bases). CDR3 size: 15 residues. Germline V gives CDR1 GTSNPN, CDR2 SVGIG (reference sequence). Trimming shortened V by 0 bases and J by 2 bases, and 13 bases separated the two germline ends. The CDR3 coding sequence is TGTGCCTGGAGTGTAACAGGGCAGGGAAACTATGGCTACACCTTC. Protein sequence: CAWSVTGQGNYGYTF.

The CDR3 bases are TGTGCCATCACACAGGGTAGGAGCACAGATACGCAGTATTTT. Translating it yields CAITQGRSTDTQYF. This chain uses TRBV10-3 with TRBJ2-3; weak D call: TRBD1 (6 bases). Germline V lookup: CDR1 ENHRY, CDR2 SYGVKD. The CDR3 loop spans 14 amino acids. V shed 7 bases and J shed 0 bases, with 11 bases lying between them.

This clone was seen only once. The chain uses TRBV2 and TRBJ1-5; D is unresolved. This CDR3 has 12 amino acids. Germline V gene sequence: CDR1 SNHLY, CDR2 FYNNEI. V lost 7 bases to trimming and J lost 3 bases, with 7 bases between them. CDR3 nucleotides: TGTGCCAGCAAACCCGACAATCAGCCCCAGCATTTT. Its protein is CASKPDNQPQHF. The full variable domain, completed using reference TRBV2 and TRBJ1-5, is EPEVTQTPSHQVTQMGQEVILRCVPISNHLYFYWYRQILGQKVEFLVSFYNNEISEKSEIFDDQFSVERPDGSNFTLKIRSTKLEDSAMYFCASKPDNQPQHFGDGTRLSIL.

This chain connects TRBV11-3 to TRBJ2-3, with 7 bases that match TRBD2. This CDR3 spans 15 amino acids. In germline, CDR1 is SGHNT, CDR2 YENEEA. The J segment lost 2 bases and the V segment lost 5 bases, leaving 7 bases of the junction unmatched. Written as DNA, the CDR3 is TGTGCCAGCAGCACCGGGACTACAAACACAGATACGCAGTATTTT. Its protein is CASSTGTTNTDTQYF.

The genes are TRBV2 and TRBJ2-7, with D unclear. This CDR3 has 14 amino acids. The V gene lost 4 bases and the J gene lost 6 bases, with 16 bases spanning the gap. CDR1 SNHLY and CDR2 FYNNEI come from the germline V gene. The CDR3 sequence is CASSVGLVFSEQYF. The CDR3 coding sequence is TGTGCCAGCAGTGTGGGCTTAGTTTTTAGCGAGCAGTACTTC. The full variable domain, rest sourced from reference TRBV2 and TRBJ2-7, is EPEVTQTPSHQVTQMGQEVILRCVPISNHLYFYWYRQILGQKVEFLVSFYNNEISEKSEIFDDQFSVERPDGSNFTLKIRSTKLEDSAMYFCASSVGLVFSEQYFGPGTRLTVT.

V and J are TRBV6-6 and TRBJ1-2, with D perhaps matching TRBD1 (6 bases). The CDR3 is made up of 16 amino acids. V dropped 7 bases and J dropped 0 bases, with 18 bases sitting between them. The germline gives CDR1 MNHNY, CDR2 SVGAGI (reference sequence). The CDR3 DNA reads as TGTGCCAGCACCTACCTCCGGGACACAACTAACTATGGCTACACCTTC. Protein product: CASTYLRDTTNYGYTF.

The rearrangement links TRBV24-1 to TRBJ2-2; the match to TRBD2 covers 15 bases. This CDR3 is built from 19 residues. Looked up from germline, CDR1 is KGHDR and CDR2 is SFDVKD. The junction had 6 bases not matched to a gene; V was cut back by 2 bases and J by 3 bases. This CDR3 reads CATSDYRTSGRADTGELFF. For the CDR3, the DNA is TGTGCCACCAGTGATTACCGGACTAGCGGGAGGGCGGACACCGGGGAGCTGTTTTTT.

This clone was seen just once. The DNA of the CDR3 is TGTGCCAGCAGCCTGGGTTTTCGAGCCTACGAGCAGTACTTC. Translation gives CASSLGFRAYEQYF. This chain uses TRBV11-2 with TRBJ2-7, with D hard to call. Germline V gene data show CDR1 as SGHAT and CDR2 as FQNNGV. CDR3 length: 14 residues. Trimming removed 5 bases at V and 2 bases at J, with 13 bases between.

The chain combines TRBV7-9 with TRBJ2-7; 7 nucleotides agree with TRBD2. V was pared by 5 bases and J by 6 bases, with 19 bases of the junction left unmatched. CDR3 length: 17 amino acids. Per germline, CDR1 SEHNR and CDR2 FQNEAQ (reference sequence). DNA for the CDR3: TGTGCCAGCAGCCTCCCCGAGGCCGGGGGGAGGGCCTCCGAGCAGTACTTC. Protein product: CASSLPEAGGRASEQYF.

This clone was counted a single time. The chain combines TRBV6-2 or TRBV6-3 with TRBJ1-5, with D perhaps TRBD1 (5 bases). The CDR3 has 17 amino acids. The V gene's germline CDR1 is MNHEY and CDR2 SVGEGT. Trimming shortened V by 2 bases and J by 0 bases, and 14 bases separated the two germline ends. DNA for the CDR3: TGTGCCAGCAGTTACAACAGGACCCGGACTAGCAATCAGCCCCAGCATTTT. Its protein product is CASSYNRTRTSNQPQHF.

The chain combines TRBV28 with TRBJ2-5; a weak D match, TRBD2 (5 bases). The CDR3 covers 14 residues. CDR1 is MDHEN and CDR2 is SYDVKM in the germline V gene. Trimming left V 6 bases short and J 4 bases short, with 15 bases between. CDR3 amino acids: CASRPNGVPETQYF. In nucleotides, the CDR3 is TGTGCCAGCAGACCAAACGGGGTTCCAGAGACCCAGTACTTC.

This clone was detected once. The chain carries TRBV29-1 and TRBJ2-1, with 8 bases matching TRBD2. V shed 8 bases and J 12 bases; nucleotides not matched to a gene: 18. In germline, CDR1 is SQVTM, CDR2 ANQGSEA. The CDR3 length is 14 residues. CDR3 sequence reads: CSCQAGATSKWQFF. In nucleotides, the CDR3 is TGCAGCTGTCAAGCGGGAGCCACCTCCAAATGGCAGTTCTTC.

This chain links TRBV7-3 with TRBJ2-1, with 8 bases aligning to TRBD1. This CDR3 contains 14 residues. V lost 5 bases, J lost 4 bases, and 4 bases stayed unmatched. From germline, CDR1 is SGHTA and CDR2 FQGTGA. CDR3 in amino acids: CASSPQGAYNEQFF. CDR3 nucleotide sequence: TGTGCCAGCAGCCCCCAGGGGGCGTACAATGAGCAGTTCTTC.

This sequence joins TRBV13 and TRBJ1-2, with D possibly TRBD1 on 6 matching bases. There are 17 residues in the CDR3. Deletions cut 6 bases from V and 2 bases from J, with 22 bases between. CDR1 is PRHDT and CDR2 is FYEKMQ in the germline V gene (reference sequence). The CDR3 DNA is TGTGCCAGCAGTTTCACCCCGGGGGCAGGTGGAAACTATGGCTACACCTTC. Encoded protein: CASSFTPGAGGNYGYTF.

The chain is built from TRBV9 and TRBJ2-5, with D tentatively TRBD1 (6 bases). The CDR3 runs to 14 residues. The ends were cut back, 4 bases at V and 5 bases at J, with 15 bases in the middle. Germline V lookup: CDR1 SGDLS, CDR2 YYNGEE. DNA for the CDR3: TGTGCCAGCAGCCCAGGGGTTAGCTTGGAGACCCAGTACTTC. As protein: CASSPGVSLETQYF.

This clone has more than one count but fewer than ten. V is TRBV3-1 (or the pseudogene TRBV3-2) and J is TRBJ2-2; TRBD2 aligns across 8 bases. The ends lost 0 bases at V and 3 bases at J; junction bases unmatched: 3. This CDR3 spans 16 amino acids. Germline lookup yields CDR1 LGHDT and CDR2 YNNKEL (reference sequence). The CDR3 DNA reads TGTGCCAGCAGCCAAGAGGGTAGCGGGGACACCGGGGAGCTGTTTTTT. It translates to CASSQEGSGDTGELFF.

The genes are TRBV6-6 and TRBJ2-3; 9 positions match TRBD2. V shed 5 bases and J 0 bases; nucleotides not matched to a gene: 6. CDR3 length: 16 amino acids. Germline V CDR1 and CDR2: MNHNY, SVGAGI (reference sequence). The CDR3 loop is CASSHLAGPSTDTQYF. The CDR3 DNA sequence: TGTGCCAGCAGTCACCTAGCGGGACCTAGCACAGATACGCAGTATTTT.

The genes are TRBV12-3 or TRBV12-4 and TRBJ2-1, with 9 bases that match TRBD1. V was pared by 5 bases and J by 8 bases, with 1 base of the junction left unmatched. The CDR3 has 12 amino acids. The CDR3 sequence: CASSRQGDEQFF. The CDR3 DNA sequence: TGTGCCAGCAGTCGACAGGGGGATGAGCAGTTCTTC.

This sequence joins TRBV7-2 and TRBJ2-1, with D perhaps being TRBD1 or TRBD2 (6 bases each). The CDR3 spans 15 residues. V gave up 4 bases and J gave up 4 bases, with 14 bases separating them. Per the germline V gene, CDR1 is SGHTA and CDR2 is FQGNSA. The CDR3, as DNA: TGTGCCAGCAGCTCAACAGGAGGGGGGTACAATGAGCAGTTCTTC. As protein: CASSSTGGGYNEQFF.

The genes are TRBV24-1 and TRBJ1-4; tentative D call: TRBD1 (5 bases). The V and J ends lost 5 bases and 4 bases respectively, with 10 bases between them. CDR3 length: 14 residues. Germline CDR1 reads KGHDR; CDR2 reads SFDVKD. CDR3 DNA: TGTGCCACCAGTGGGGGCAGTCTTAATGAAAAACTGTTTTTT. Encoded protein: CATSGGSLNEKLFF.

V is TRBV30 and J is TRBJ1-1; no definite D call. Trimming took off 5 bases at V and 3 bases at J, with 16 bases between the two ends. Germline loops: CDR1 GTSNPN, CDR2 SVGIG (reference sequence). The CDR3 runs 14 residues. CDR3 protein: CAWLRLPGYTEAFF. DNA of the CDR3: TGTGCCTGGTTACGCTTACCGGGGTACACTGAAGCTTTCTTT.

The chain joins TRBV6-2 or TRBV6-3 to TRBJ2-7; TRBD1 agrees at 8 bases. Trimming cost V 4 bases and J 5 bases; bases outside gene matches: 10. CDR1 MNHEY and CDR2 SVGEGT come from the germline V gene. CDR3 length: 15 amino acids. The CDR3 nucleotides are TGTGCCAGCAGTTCAAATCAGGGGGCGAAGGACGAGCAGTACTTC. Residues: CASSSNQGAKDEQYF.

Remarks on this clone: It is unclear where the CDR3 begins or ends on the DNA, so no DNA is shown, and the CDR3 is as TCRdb lists it. The chain employs TRBV21-1 and TRBJ2-7; TRBD2 is the table's D call and was not checked against the DNA. TRBV21-1 corresponds to a pseudogene. The CDR3 is 16 residues long, ends included. CDR3 loop: CASSKDVGEGSYEQYF.

The gene calls are TRBV27 and TRBJ1-2; D may be TRBD1 (5 bases). The germline CDR1 and CDR2 sequences are MNHEY and SMNVEV (reference sequence). V was trimmed by 3 bases and J by 3 bases, leaving 11 bases between them. CDR3 length equals 14 residues. The CDR3 sequence: CASSFGAGYYGYTF. The CDR3 bases are TGTGCCAGCAGTTTCGGGGCAGGGTACTATGGCTACACCTTC.

This clone was seen only once. The chain employs TRBV11-1 and TRBJ2-5, with 10 bases lining up with TRBD1. CDR3 length equals 15 residues. Germline V gene sequence: CDR1 SGHAT, CDR2 FQDESV (reference sequence). The V and J ends lost 6 bases and 4 bases, in that order; junction bases with no gene match: 8. For the CDR3, the DNA is TGTGCCAGCAGTTGGGACAGGGGAAGGGGAGAGACCCAGTACTTC. Translating it yields CASSWDRGRGETQYF.

About this clone itself: The same CDR3 also results from other DNA sequences found in this sample. V is TRBV27 and J is TRBJ2-7; a possible D gene is TRBD2 (6 bases). The CDR3 totals 14 residues. With 4 bases removed from V and 0 bases from J, the gap between germline ends came to 10 bases. Germline values: CDR1 MNHEY, CDR2 SMNVEV (reference sequence). The CDR3 is CASSSGGASYEQYF. For the CDR3, the DNA is TGTGCCAGCAGTTCTGGCGGGGCCTCCTACGAGCAGTACTTC.

The CDR3 is CASSLGVTGELFF. The CDR3 nucleotides read TGTGCCAGCAGCTTAGGTGTAACCGGGGAGCTGTTTTTT. This rearrangement joins TRBV5-6 to TRBJ2-2; no clear D. Germline V gives CDR1 SGHDT, CDR2 YYEEEE. Trimming took off 2 bases at V and 5 bases at J, with 7 bases between the two ends. CDR3 length: 13 amino acids.

This clone was observed a single time. This chain joins TRBV12-3 or TRBV12-4 and TRBJ1-6; D is undetermined. There are 13 residues in the CDR3. Trimming removed 1 base from V and 10 bases from J, with 8 bases in between. CDR3 in amino acids: CASSLGSWSPLHF. CDR3 in DNA: TGTGCCAGCAGTTTAGGGAGTTGGTCACCCCTCCACTTT.

The rearrangement joins TRBV19 to TRBJ2-1; tentatively, D is TRBD1 (6 bases). With 5 bases removed from V and 15 bases from J, the gap between germline ends came to 20 bases. Germline CDR1 is LNHDA and CDR2 is SQIVND (reference sequence). The CDR3 runs to 13 residues. CDR3 region: CASSVRQVGDRFF. CDR3 bases: TGTGCCAGTAGTGTTAGACAGGTGGGGGACCGGTTCTTC.

This clone has just one count. The chain carries TRBV7-2 and TRBJ2-2, with D perhaps TRBD1 (6 bases). This CDR3 region has 16 residues. The germline gives CDR1 SGHTA, CDR2 FQGNSA. Trimming shortened V by 4 bases and J by 0 bases, and 12 bases separated the two germline ends. The CDR3 loop reads CASSYLRTANTGELFF. DNA of the CDR3: TGTGCCAGCAGCTACCTTAGGACAGCGAACACCGGGGAGCTGTTTTTT.